Given below is one TCR beta chain in context. The clone's antigen remains unknown. Base-call qualities are not available, and no considerably larger clone is one nucleotide away. Including the terminal cysteine and phenylalanine, the CDR3 comprises 14 residues. The entry retains the CDR3 DNA only, 42 bases that are in frame from base 1. As encoded in the germline V gene (reference sequence), CDR1 is GTSNPN while CDR2 is SVGIG. Compared with germline, V lacks 5 bases and J lacks 7 bases; bases without a gene match: 14. The sample belongs to a study of OX40 agonist ivuxolimab in advanced cancers. Concerning the study at large: Ivuxolimab, which targeted the costimulatory receptor OX40 (CD134), was an agonistic, fully human IgG2 monoclonal antibody. In the dose-escalation cohort, roughly four fifths of patients were male, and the mean age was roughly 60 years, with a range of about 23 to 80. Intravenous ivuxolimab was administered to patients every 2 weeks at six dose levels: 0.01, 0.1, 0.3, 1.5, 3 and 10 mg/kg. Prior anti-PD-1, anti-PD-L1 or anti-CTLA-4 therapy was permitted, and 30% to 50% of dose-escalation patients had received checkpoint inhibitors. Among the approximately 50 dose-escalation patients, about 19 had hepatocellular carcinoma, approximately 15 melanoma, 9 renal cell carcinoma and 9 head and neck cancer. The purpose of peripheral TCRbeta sequencing was to test whether ivuxolimab changed TCR sequence diversity and led to clonal T-cell expansion. Partial responses were achieved by three dose-escalation patients, of whom one had hepatocellular carcinoma and two had cutaneous melanoma. The monotherapy dose-escalation portion (N ≈ 50 patients) of the phase I ivuxolimab trial is reported in the paper. Overall results and qualifications from the work: Which antigens the clonally expanded peripheral T cells were specific for was not determined. After ivuxolimab, more expanded clones were found on average in CD8+ T cells than in CD4+ T cells. At doses of 0.1 to 3.0 mg/kg, clonal expansion of both CD4+ and CD8+ blood T cells was observed from baseline to week 6. Low levels of normalized T-cell clonal expansion were also seen in some nonresponding patients. In the 0.1-3.0 mg/kg groups, partial responders had among the lowest normalized peripheral clonal expansion, particularly in CD8+ T cells.

Patients with autoimmune disease history or receiving systemic immunosuppression were excluded from the trial. Peripheral blood for TCR sequencing was collected from all dose cohorts at baseline, on cycle 4 day 1, and on cycle 7 day 1. The samples were taken from a phase I, first-in-human, multicenter, open-label dose-escalation trial of ivuxolimab. Adults with locally advanced or metastatic melanoma, renal cell, hepatocellular, or head and neck squamous cell carcinoma were enrolled in the trial. Before TCR sequencing, CD4+ T cells and CD8+ T cells were sorted from peripheral blood as separate populations. To sequence the TCRbeta CDR3 region, genomic DNA was isolated from the sorted cells. TCRbeta CDR3 regions were sequenced using the immunoSEQ Assay. Imported from immuneACCESS, the table was reduced by TCRdb to in-frame sequences with V and J called. These copies leave out some clones; in studies compared against another copy, an unresolved V gene accounts for under half, and the cause of the remainder is not known. The sample table records tens of thousands of clones; around 94% of these occur just once. The ten largest clones capture over 2.5% of the sample.

The chain joins TRBV30 to TRBJ2-7; TRBD2 aligns with 7 central bases. The clonotype comes from an adult with an advanced solid tumor such as melanoma, head and neck, liver or kidney cancer. This specimen was CD4+ or CD8+ T cells sorted from blood, taken in a trial of the OX40 agonist ivuxolimab. The CDR3 in this case is CAWGEGALVEEQYF. The DNA reads as follows: TGTGCCTGGGGGGAGGGCGCCCTGGTCGAAGAGCAGTACTTC. With all but the CDR3 taken from the reference TRBV30 and TRBJ2-7 genes, the full variable domain is: SQTIHQWPATLVQPVGSPLSLECTVEGTSNPNLYWYRQAAGRGLQLLFYSVGIGQISSEVPQNLSASRPQDRQFILSSKKLLLSDSGFYLCAWGEGALVEEQYFGPGTRLTVT.